The entry that follows covers one T cell receptor beta chain sequence. The data stem from a study of blood T cell repertoires in COVID-19. Authors' analysis steps: How many nucleated cells were present was estimated from reference gene primer amplification. Some clones are missing from TCRdb's copy, which holds only in-frame ones; the method was immunoSEQ multiplex PCR. That table gives V, J and clone size, and the DNA gave D and trimming. Among tens of thousands of clones, around 87% were seen once, and the ten largest hold around 5.4%. Trimming removed 5 bases from V and 2 bases from J; junction bases left unmatched: 7. Germline V gene sequence: CDR1 GTSNPN, CDR2 SVGIG (reference sequence). The length of the CDR3 is 15 residues.

The sequence was collected from a man aged 55 to 70 with active COVID-19. J is TRBJ2-1 and V is TRBV30; 9 nucleotides line up with TRBD1. The sequenced material came from peripheral blood. DNA for the CDR3: TGTGCCTGGGTTCTCCGGGACAGGGCCTACAATGAGCAGTTCTTC. It encodes CAWVLRDRAYNEQFF.